These 30 T cell receptor beta chains were all obtained from the same sample, sequenced in a study of T cell changes during pregnancy in multiple sclerosis. Only in-frame clones appear in the TCRdb table, and some are missing; sequencing was by immunoSEQ multiplex PCR. The table has 80,000 or so clones, approximately 93% seen once. This specimen consisted of peripheral blood, obtained in the second trimester of pregnancy. All receptors derive from a female donor in good health, enrolled as a control in a pregnancy study.

This chain connects TRBV7-2 to TRBJ2-5; 8 positions agree with TRBD2. Unmatched junction bases numbered 4, after V lost 0 bases and J lost 1 base. The CDR3 is 16 amino acids. Germline-derived CDR1 and CDR2 are SGHTA and FQGNSA. CDR3 protein: CASSLAFTSGQETQYF. The CDR3 region has the DNA TGTGCCAGCAGCTTAGCGTTTACTAGCGGCCAAGAGACCCAGTACTTC.

The gene calls are TRBV5-1 and TRBJ1-2; the match to TRBD1 covers 10 bases. Germline V gene sequence: CDR1 SGHRS, CDR2 YFSETQ. The J segment lost 4 bases and the V segment lost 0 bases, leaving 9 bases of the junction unmatched. The CDR3 totals 17 residues. The CDR3 DNA follows: TGCGCCAGCAGCTTGGCTGGGACAGGGGAGTTTAGCTATGGCTACACCTTC. It encodes CASSLAGTGEFSYGYTF.

V usage is TRBV7-2 and J usage is TRBJ2-1; 11 nucleotides agree with TRBD2. The CDR3 consists of 15 residues. V trimming: 2 bases; J trimming: 9 bases; junction bases outside the gene matches: 6. Germline V gene lookup returns CDR1 SGHTA and CDR2 FQGNSA. This CDR3 reads CASSLKVSGRAEQFF. DNA of the CDR3: TGTGCCAGCAGCTTAAAGGTTAGCGGGAGGGCTGAGCAGTTCTTC.

CDR3 loop: CASSFQGAGETQYF. CDR3 DNA: TGTGCCAGCAGCTTCCAGGGGGCGGGTGAGACCCAGTACTTC. The V call is TRBV2, the J call TRBJ2-5; 8 nucleotides agree with TRBD1. The V and J ends lost 6 bases and 5 bases, in that order; junction bases with no gene match: 8. Per germline, CDR1 SNHLY and CDR2 FYNNEI. The length of the CDR3 is 14 residues.

The rearrangement links TRBV4-1 to TRBJ2-7, with D uncertain. CDR1 MGHRA and CDR2 YSYEKL come from the germline V gene. CDR3 length equals 15 residues. The V end lost 1 base, the J end lost 3 bases, and 13 bases lay between the germline ends. DNA for the CDR3: TGCGCCAGCAGCCAAGTTGGCAGAAACCTCTACGAGCAGTACTTC. This encodes CASSQVGRNLYEQYF.

This clone was detected once. The chain has TRBV5-1 and TRBJ2-3; D is uncertain. The V end lost 4 bases, the J end lost 4 bases, and 10 bases lay between the germline ends. Germline CDR1 is SGHRS and CDR2 is YFSETQ. The CDR3 sequence is 13 residues long. CDR3 in amino acids: CASSLTSPDTQYF. CDR3 sequence (DNA): TGCGCCAGCAGCCTTACTTCGCCAGATACGCAGTATTTT.

This chain uses TRBV7-2 with TRBJ2-5, with TRBD1 matching 12 bases. This CDR3 is built from 15 residues. In germline, CDR1 is SGHTA, CDR2 FQGNSA. The V and J ends lost 5 bases and 5 bases, in that order; junction bases with no gene match: 6. The CDR3 protein is CASSRTGTGGETQYF. The CDR3 nucleotides are TGTGCCAGCAGCCGTACCGGGACAGGGGGCGAGACCCAGTACTTC.

The genes are TRBV13 and TRBJ2-2; tentative D call: TRBD1 (6 bases). Germline values: CDR1 PRHDT, CDR2 FYEKMQ (reference sequence). Trimming pared 6 bases from V and 6 bases from J, leaving 14 bases between. The CDR3 loop spans 14 amino acids. The CDR3 is CASRGNRASGELFF. CDR3 bases: TGTGCCAGCAGAGGCAACAGGGCTTCCGGGGAGCTGTTTTTT.

The chain uses TRBV30 and TRBJ2-7; D may be TRBD2 (5 bases). V was cut by 5 bases and J by 4 bases, with 15 bases left in between. Germline lookup yields CDR1 GTSNPN and CDR2 SVGIG (reference sequence). The CDR3 is 13 residues long. The CDR3 loop reads CAWARLASYEQYF. CDR3 coding DNA: TGTGCCTGGGCTCGGCTAGCATCATACGAGCAGTACTTC.

The chain couples TRBV7-8 to TRBJ2-2; D might be TRBD2 (6 bases). This CDR3 is 14 amino acids long. Trimming removed 8 bases at V and 0 bases at J, with 10 bases between. Germline CDR1 SGHVS, CDR2 FQNEAQ. CDR3 protein: CASEGLTNTGELFF. The CDR3 DNA reads TGTGCCAGCGAGGGACTTACGAACACCGGGGAGCTGTTTTTT.

This clone was picked up a small number of times. This rearrangement joins TRBV28 to TRBJ1-4; 7 nucleotides match TRBD1. The CDR3 consists of 15 residues. Per germline, CDR1 MDHEN and CDR2 SYDVKM. V trimming: 2 bases; J trimming: 11 bases; junction bases outside the gene matches: 11. CDR3 nucleotide sequence: TGTGCCAGCAGTTTACTCGGATCTACAGGGGACAAACTGTTTTTT. Its translation: CASSLLGSTGDKLFF. The complete variable domain, with remaining parts taken from reference TRBV28 and TRBJ1-4, reads DVKVTQSSRYLVKRTGEKVFLECVQDMDHENMFWYRQDPGLGLRLIYFSYDVKMKEKGDIPEGYSVSREKKERFSLILESASTNQTSMYLCASSLLGSTGDKLFFGSGTQLSVL.

The chain has TRBV28 and TRBJ2-1; TRBD2 agrees at 8 bases. The CDR3 is 16 amino acids. The trim removed 5 bases at V and 4 bases at J, leaving 10 bases unmatched. Germline V gene data show CDR1 as MDHEN and CDR2 as SYDVKM. The CDR3 reads CASSNVAGRAYNEQFF. For the CDR3, the DNA is TGTGCCAGCAGTAATGTAGCCGGGAGGGCTTACAATGAGCAGTTCTTC.

Only one count was recorded for this clone. CDR3 DNA: TGTGCCAGCAGTGCCGGCGGAGACTACAATGAGCAGTTCTTC. Its translation: CASSAGGDYNEQFF. V and J are TRBV2 and TRBJ2-1; D ambiguous. The length of the CDR3 is 14 residues. The germline gives CDR1 SNHLY, CDR2 FYNNEI. V lost 4 bases, J lost 3 bases, and 10 bases lay in between.

The rearrangement links TRBV27 to TRBJ2-1; 8 bases line up with TRBD2. There are 15 residues in the CDR3. V dropped 5 bases and J dropped 6; count of bases not matched to a gene: 9. Germline V CDR1 and CDR2: MNHEY, SMNVEV (reference sequence). CDR3 in DNA: TGTGCCAGCAGTCTTAGCGGGACCCTACGCAATGAGCAGTTCTTC. Protein product: CASSLSGTLRNEQFF.

The chain recombines TRBV28 with TRBJ1-2, with D unclear. V shed 10 bases and J shed 2 bases, with 23 bases lying between them. Germline V gene sequence: CDR1 MDHEN, CDR2 SYDVKM. The CDR3 has 16 amino acids. The CDR3: CATDPIRGRGNYGYTF. DNA for the CDR3: TGTGCCACCGATCCGATCCGGGGAAGAGGCAACTATGGCTACACCTTC.

This chain uses TRBV6-5 with TRBJ2-3; the match to TRBD1 covers 9 bases. The CDR3 extends over 15 amino acids. Germline V gene data show CDR1 as MNHEY and CDR2 as SVGAGI. V lost 5 bases, J lost 1 base, and 4 bases stayed unmatched. DNA of the CDR3: TGTGCCAGCAGTAAGACAGGGGGTCGCACAGATACGCAGTATTTT. This translates into CASSKTGGRTDTQYF.

The J gene is TRBJ2-5, the V gene TRBV9, with 7 bases lining up with TRBD2. This CDR3 comprises 15 residues. V was clipped by 3 bases and J by 0 bases; unmatched bases: 5. Germline V CDR1 and CDR2: SGDLS, YYNGEE. The CDR3 region is CASSARAGYQETQYF. The CDR3 bases are TGTGCCAGCAGCGCTAGAGCGGGGTACCAAGAGACCCAGTACTTC. Looking up the rest from reference TRBV9 and TRBJ2-5 gives the full variable domain: DSGVTQTPKHLITATGQRVTLRCSPRSGDLSVYWYQQSLDQGLQFLIQYYNGEERAKGNILERFSAQQFPDLHSELNLSSLELGDSALYFCASSARAGYQETQYFGPGTRLLVL.

The gene calls are TRBV28 and TRBJ1-4; the match to TRBD1 covers 7 bases. Germline trimming cut 6 bases from V and 4 bases from J; bases unmatched to any gene: 8. CDR1 is MDHEN, CDR2 SYDVKM, per germline. The CDR3 runs 15 residues. The CDR3 is CASSSGQVNNEKLFF. The CDR3 nucleotides are TGTGCCAGCAGCTCCGGACAGGTGAATAATGAAAAACTGTTTTTT.

This sequence joins TRBV28 and TRBJ2-2; 7 bases line up with TRBD2. Per germline, CDR1 MDHEN and CDR2 SYDVKM. This CDR3 is built from 15 residues. The ends lost 5 bases at V and 4 bases at J; junction bases unmatched: 7. The DNA of the CDR3 is TGTGCCAGCAGTGGGCTAGCGGAGACCACCGGGGAGCTGTTTTTT. Residues: CASSGLAETTGELFF.

CDR3 region: CASSTHLRTGDSNQPQHF. Written as DNA, the CDR3 is TGTGCCAGCAGTACCCACCTCCGGACAGGTGATAGCAATCAGCCCCAGCATTTT. This sequence joins TRBV25-1 and TRBJ1-5; 7 nucleotides line up with TRBD1. This CDR3 has 18 amino acids. Germline assignment: CDR1 MGHDK and CDR2 SYGVNS. V gave up 5 bases and J gave up 0 bases; unmatched junction bases: 13.

The sample holds one count of this clone. J is TRBJ1-4 and V is TRBV4-1; D is possibly TRBD1 (6 bases). V was pared by 0 bases and J by 14 bases, with 10 bases between. The CDR3 loop spans 12 amino acids. Per germline, CDR1 MGHRA and CDR2 YSYEKL. CDR3 protein: CASSQDGQPLFF. In nucleotides, the CDR3 is TGCGCCAGCAGCCAAGATGGACAGCCGCTGTTTTTT.

V is TRBV6-6 and J is TRBJ2-1; the D gene is possibly TRBD2 (6 bases). This CDR3 spans 14 amino acids. Trimming left V 6 bases short and J 5 bases short, with 14 bases between. From germline, CDR1 is MNHNY and CDR2 SVGAGI (reference sequence). The chain's CDR3 is CASSPGEPHNEQFF. Written as DNA, the CDR3 is TGTGCCAGCAGCCCGGGGGAGCCCCACAATGAGCAGTTCTTC.

The genes are TRBV28 and TRBJ2-3, with TRBD2 identical over 10 bases. This CDR3 has 16 amino acids. Germline-derived CDR1 and CDR2 are MDHEN and SYDVKM. J lost 2 bases, V lost 5 bases, and 7 bases had no gene match. The CDR3 region is CASSPGTSGNTDTQYF. In DNA, the CDR3 is TGTGCCAGCAGTCCGGGAACTAGCGGGAACACAGATACGCAGTATTTT.

The V call is TRBV7-2, the J call TRBJ2-7; D is possibly TRBD1 (6 bases). The germline gives CDR1 SGHTA, CDR2 FQGNSA. This CDR3 spans 15 amino acids. Trimming shortened V by 1 base and J by 0 bases, and 10 bases separated the two germline ends. DNA of the CDR3: TGTGCCAGCAGCTTAGACAGGGCCCACTCCTACGAGCAGTACTTC. It specifies CASSLDRAHSYEQYF. Full variable domain (remainder filled in from reference TRBV7-2 and TRBJ2-7): GAGVSQSPSNKVTEKGKDVELRCDPISGHTALYWYRQSLGQGLEFLIYFQGNSAPDKSGLPSDRFSAERTGGSVSTLTIQRTQQEDSAVYLCASSLDRAHSYEQYFGPGTRLTVT.

The J gene is TRBJ2-3, the V gene TRBV9; 9 nucleotides align to TRBD1. The CDR3 sequence is 15 residues long. With 0 bases clipped from V and 6 bases from J, the junction kept 5 bases outside the gene matches. Germline-derived CDR1 and CDR2 are SGDLS and YYNGEE. In nucleotides, the CDR3 is TGTGCCAGCAGCGTAGGGGGACAGGGTATGGATACGCAGTATTTT. Amino acid sequence: CASSVGGQGMDTQYF.

The rearrangement joins TRBV5-6 to TRBJ2-2, with 8 bases aligning to TRBD1. Trimming removed 5 bases from V and 1 base from J; junction bases left unmatched: 4. The CDR3 has 15 residues. In germline, CDR1 is SGHDT, CDR2 YYEEEE. This CDR3 is CASSSGQGNTGELFF. The CDR3 DNA reads as TGTGCCAGCAGTTCCGGACAGGGGAACACCGGGGAGCTGTTTTTT.

The table lists this clone with a few counts. The rearrangement joins TRBV6-1 to TRBJ1-5; 10 nucleotides match TRBD1. Trimming at V came to 5 bases and at J to 7 bases, leaving 5 bases not matched to a gene. This CDR3 has 14 amino acids. Germline-derived CDR1 and CDR2 are MNHNS and SASEGT. The CDR3 region is CASSPDRGDQPQHF. CDR3 in DNA: TGTGCCAGCAGTCCGGACAGGGGGGACCAGCCCCAGCATTTT.

The chain joins TRBV28 to TRBJ2-7, with a weak D call TRBD2 (7 bases). The V end was cut by 0 bases, the J end by 6 bases, with 21 bases between. CDR3 length equals 17 residues. Germline V gene sequence: CDR1 MDHEN, CDR2 SYDVKM. The CDR3 DNA reads TGTGCCAGCAGTTTATGGGGCGGGGGCCGAAGTTCTCTCGAGCAGTACTTC. It codes for CASSLWGGGRSSLEQYF. The entire variable domain, with the rest obtained from reference TRBV28 and TRBJ2-7, is as follows: DVKVTQSSRYLVKRTGEKVFLECVQDMDHENMFWYRQDPGLGLRLIYFSYDVKMKEKGDIPEGYSVSREKKERFSLILESASTNQTSMYLCASSLWGGGRSSLEQYFGPGTRLTVT.

The V call is TRBV18, the J call TRBJ1-5; D not resolved. Trimming left V 2 bases short and J 4 bases short, with 21 bases between. CDR1 KGHSH and CDR2 LQKENI come from the germline V gene. This CDR3 has 18 residues. This CDR3 reads CASSPSYYDAGVNQPQHF. CDR3 nucleotide sequence: TGTGCCAGCTCACCATCCTATTATGACGCGGGAGTAAATCAGCCCCAGCATTTT.

The rearrangement joins TRBV7-9 to TRBJ2-3, with 7 nucleotides matching TRBD1. Trimming took 6 bases from V and 3 from J; bases not matched to a gene: 12. Germline V gene lookup returns CDR1 SEHNR and CDR2 FQNEAQ (reference sequence). This CDR3 spans 16 amino acids. The CDR3 protein is CASSSIGTATTDTQYF. The CDR3 DNA sequence: TGTGCCAGCAGTTCAATAGGGACAGCAACTACAGATACGCAGTATTTT.